The 24 T cell receptor beta chains presented below share a single source sample, sequenced in a study of patients and donors after allogeneic stem cell transplantation. Each CDR3 protein gets one entry after TCRdb re-called the RT-PCR reads with MiXCR. Here the sample spans around 160,000 distinct CDR3 sequences, approximately 30% being singletons. The sample consisted of blood, either unsorted or a sorted T cell fraction (not recorded which). These receptors originate from a human donor who was either an allogeneic HSCT recipient or a stem cell or donor lymphocyte infusion donor (not recorded which). It is not recorded whose cells these are; they may come from a transplant donor.

This chain joins TRBV30 and TRBJ2-5, with 8 bases aligning to TRBD1. V dropped 5 bases and J dropped 5; count of bases not matched to a gene: 4. The CDR3 consists of 12 residues. CDR1 is GTSNPN, CDR2 SVGIG, per germline (reference sequence). CDR3 amino acids: CAWRQGLETQYF. The CDR3 DNA follows: TGTGCCTGGCGACAGGGGCTCGAGACCCAGTACTTC.

J is TRBJ1-2 and V is TRBV15, with a possible D match to TRBD1 (5 bases). Germline V gene data show CDR1 as LNHNV and CDR2 as YYDKDF (reference sequence). The CDR3 totals 13 residues. Trimming removed 3 bases from V and 5 bases from J, with 10 bases in between. Here the CDR3 reads CATSRAAGYGYTF. CDR3 nucleotide sequence: TGTGCCACCAGCAGGGCCGCAGGGTATGGCTACACCTTC.

About this clonotype itself: One end of the junction varies from germline; a read error may be responsible. The chain uses TRBV5-1 and TRBJ1-5; unclear D gene. The CDR3 covers 14 residues. CDR1 is SGHRS and CDR2 is YFSETQ in the germline V gene. CDR3 DNA: TGCGCCAGCAGCTTGGCCCCGGGCAATCAGCTCCAGCATTTT. This gives the protein CASSLAPGNQLQHF.

This sequence joins TRBV4-2 and TRBJ2-5; D is uncertain. In germline, CDR1 is LGHNA, CDR2 YNFKEQ. V lost 0 bases and J lost 1, with 9 bases in between. This CDR3 spans 15 amino acids. The DNA of the CDR3 is TGTGCCAGCAGCCAAGATCTGGCAGTCCAAGAGACCCAGTACTTC. Protein product: CASSQDLAVQETQYF.

Only a few counts were recorded for this clonotype. The chain carries TRBV4-3 and TRBJ2-7; TRBD2 might be the D (6 bases). V was pared by 0 bases and J by 7 bases, with 10 bases between. This CDR3 has 13 amino acids. Germline V gene lookup returns CDR1 LGHNA and CDR2 YSLEER. This CDR3 reads CASSQELAWEQYF. The CDR3 coding sequence is TGCGCCAGCAGCCAAGAGCTAGCGTGGGAGCAGTACTTC.

This chain joins TRBV24-1 and TRBJ2-7; 16 nucleotides agree with TRBD2. Germline CDR1 reads KGHDR; CDR2 reads SFDVKD. CDR3 length: 13 residues. The V segment lost 10 bases and the J segment 7 bases; nucleotides outside the gene matches: 3. CDR3 protein: CATSGLAGGEQYF. CDR3 DNA: TGTGCCACTTCGGGACTAGCGGGAGGGGAGCAGTACTTC.

The V call is TRBV4-2, the J call TRBJ2-1; 8 bases are shared with TRBD1. The junction had 7 bases not matched to a gene; V was cut back by 4 bases and J by 5 bases. Germline V gene data show CDR1 as LGHNA and CDR2 as YNFKEQ. The CDR3 is made up of 15 amino acids. The CDR3 is CASSPETGDDNEQFF. The CDR3 nucleotides read TGTGCCAGCAGCCCCGAGACAGGGGACGACAATGAGCAGTTCTTC.

The chain joins TRBV29-1 to TRBJ2-1; 8 bases are a match to TRBD2. Germline lookup yields CDR1 SQVTM and CDR2 ANQGSEA. With 3 bases clipped from V and 9 bases from J, the junction kept 4 bases outside the gene matches. The CDR3 extends over 12 amino acids. The CDR3 bases are TGCAGCGTTGAGACTAGCGTCATTGAGCAGTTCTTC. Translating it yields CSVETSVIEQFF.

V usage is TRBV2 and J usage is TRBJ2-1; TRBD1 matches at 9 bases. The CDR3 consists of 14 residues. Germline-derived CDR1 and CDR2 are SNHLY and FYNNEI. Trimming cost V 9 bases and J 6 bases; bases outside gene matches: 9. The CDR3 region is CARSMGQGFNEQFF. CDR3 coding DNA: TGTGCCAGGAGTATGGGACAGGGTTTCAATGAGCAGTTCTTC.

Only a few counts were recorded for this clonotype. The rearrangement links TRBV10-3 to TRBJ2-3; 8 positions match TRBD2. The V and J ends lost 2 bases and 6 bases, in that order; junction bases with no gene match: 4. This CDR3 is 14 amino acids long. The germline V gene has CDR1 ENHRY and CDR2 SYGVKD. CDR3 region: CAISEREGPDTQYF. CDR3 nucleotides: TGTGCCATCAGTGAGCGGGAGGGCCCCGATACGCAGTATTTT.

The chain recombines TRBV24-1 with TRBJ2-3; D may correspond to TRBD1 or TRBD2 (6 bases each). Germline V gene lookup returns CDR1 KGHDR and CDR2 SFDVKD. V dropped 1 base and J dropped 1 base, with 8 bases sitting between them. The CDR3 sequence is 15 residues long. The DNA of the CDR3 is TGTGCCACCAGTGATTTCGGGGGCGGCACAGATACGCAGTATTTT. This gives the protein CATSDFGGGTDTQYF.

This clonotype was found a few times. This chain links TRBV7-9 with TRBJ2-5; D unclear. The CDR3 spans 14 residues. Trimming took off 0 bases at V and 3 bases at J, with 8 bases between the two ends. Germline loops: CDR1 SEHNR, CDR2 FQNEAQ (reference sequence). The CDR3 protein is CASSLAGTEETQYF. In DNA, the CDR3 is TGTGCCAGCAGCTTAGCTGGTACTGAAGAGACCCAGTACTTC.

This clonotype was counted between two and nine times. The V call is TRBV18, the J call TRBJ1-5; D possibly corresponds to TRBD1 (5 bases). V was shortened by 0 bases and J by 4 bases, with 7 bases between the two germline ends. The CDR3 extends over 14 amino acids. Germline assignment: CDR1 KGHSH and CDR2 LQKENI. This CDR3 is CASSPPTENQPQHF. The CDR3 DNA follows: TGTGCCAGCTCACCACCGACAGAGAATCAGCCCCAGCATTTT.

This chain links TRBV5-1 with TRBJ1-3; D may be TRBD1 (5 bases). CDR3 length: 16 amino acids. The germline gives CDR1 SGHRS, CDR2 YFSETQ. V lost 4 bases, J lost 0 bases, and 14 bases lay in between. The CDR3, as DNA: TGCGCCAGCAGCAACTCCGGGACGATCTCTGGAAACACCATATATTTT. It encodes CASSNSGTISGNTIYF. The whole variable domain, remainder taken from reference TRBV5-1 and TRBJ1-3, is KAGVTQTPRYLIKTRGQQVTLSCSPISGHRSVSWYQQTPGQGLQFLFEYFSETQRNKGNFPGRFSGRQFSNSRSEMNVSTLELGDSALYLCASSNSGTISGNTIYFGEGSWLTVV.

The gene calls are TRBV10-1 and TRBJ2-1; 10 bases agree with TRBD2. Germline CDR1 WNHNN, CDR2 SYGVQD (reference sequence). The junction had 5 bases not matched to a gene; V was cut back by 6 bases and J by 9 bases. The CDR3 contains 13 residues. The CDR3 DNA follows: TGCGCCAGCAGCCCTAGCGGGAGACGTGAGCAGTTCTTC. Translation gives CASSPSGRREQFF.

This clonotype has a handful of counts. This chain uses TRBV20-1 with TRBJ1-5; TRBD1 matches at 7 bases. The germline V gene has CDR1 DFQATT and CDR2 SNEGSKA (reference sequence). The CDR3 contains 14 residues. The trim removed 5 bases at V and 0 bases at J, leaving 4 bases unmatched. The CDR3 sequence: CSALTGYSNQPQHF. CDR3 nucleotide sequence: TGCAGTGCTCTGACAGGGTATAGCAATCAGCCCCAGCATTTT.

This clonotype has just a few counts. V is TRBV20-1 and J is TRBJ2-1; TRBD2 aligns across 14 bases. The CDR3 is 13 residues long. CDR1 is DFQATT, CDR2 SNEGSKA, per germline (reference sequence). V shed 5 bases, J shed 10 bases, and the junction held 4 bases outside the gene matches. CDR3 nucleotides: TGCAGTGCTCCGGGACTAGCGGGAGCAGAGCAGTTCTTC. Translated: CSAPGLAGAEQFF.

This clonotype came up a few times. The chain uses TRBV13 and TRBJ2-7, with D perhaps matching TRBD1 (5 bases). V gave up 6 bases and J gave up 2 bases, with 8 bases separating them. CDR3 length: 12 residues. Germline values: CDR1 PRHDT, CDR2 FYEKMQ (reference sequence). In DNA form, the CDR3 reads TGTGCCAGCAGTGACAGTACCTACGAGCAGTACTTC. It yields the protein CASSDSTYEQYF.

This chain uses TRBV12-3 or TRBV12-4 with TRBJ2-2, with 10 positions matching TRBD1. The CDR3 runs 17 residues. V gave up 5 bases and J gave up 6 bases; unmatched junction bases: 12. The CDR3: CASSAPPGQGMAGELFF. CDR3 DNA sequence: TGTGCCAGCAGTGCCCCGCCGGGACAGGGGATGGCCGGGGAGCTGTTTTTT.

This clonotype has only a few counts. The chain uses TRBV7-8 and TRBJ1-2; D might be TRBD1 (5 bases). From germline, CDR1 is SGHVS and CDR2 FQNEAQ. Trimming took 1 base from V and 4 from J, leaving 13 bases between them. The length of the CDR3 is 15 residues. In DNA, the CDR3 is TGTGCCAGCAGCTTAGGTGTCCAGGGTGGCTATGGCTACACCTTC. This sequence encodes CASSLGVQGGYGYTF.

This chain uses TRBV12-3 or TRBV12-4 with TRBJ2-7; tentative D call: TRBD2 (6 bases). Trimming shortened V by 6 bases and J by 0 bases, and 15 bases separated the two germline ends. This CDR3 has 15 amino acids. The CDR3 loop is CASSPGDHSSYEQYF. The CDR3 nucleotides read TGTGCCAGCAGCCCGGGAGACCATTCCTCCTACGAGCAGTACTTC.

This clonotype was picked up a small number of times. The V and J genes are TRBV29-1 and TRBJ2-5, with D uncertain. Germline V CDR1 and CDR2: SQVTM, ANQGSEA. The CDR3 consists of 9 residues. V was trimmed by 3 bases and J by 5 bases, leaving 1 base between them. The CDR3 protein is CSVDETQYF. CDR3 in DNA: TGCAGCGTTGATGAGACCCAGTACTTC. The full variable domain, in which reference TRBV29-1 and TRBJ2-5 provide the parts outside the CDR3, is SAVISQKPSRDICQRGTSLTIQCQVDSQVTMMFWYRQQPGQSLTLIATANQGSEATYESGFVIDKFPISRPNLTFSTLTVSNMSPEDSSIYLCSVDETQYFGPGTRLLVL.

The chain employs TRBV3-1 and TRBJ2-1; TRBD1 matches at 10 bases. From germline, CDR1 is LGHDT and CDR2 YNNKEL (reference sequence). The CDR3 extends over 15 amino acids. Trimming took 3 bases from V and 4 from J; bases not matched to a gene: 3. CDR3 sequence: CASSQEGQGYNEQFF. CDR3 in DNA: TGTGCCAGCAGCCAGGAGGGACAGGGGTACAATGAGCAGTTCTTC.

Many counts were recorded for this clonotype. The J gene is TRBJ1-2, the V gene TRBV12-3 or TRBV12-4, with 8 bases matching TRBD1. Losses at the gene ends were 5 bases for V and 4 bases for J; bases not matched to a gene: 9. The CDR3 totals 15 residues. In DNA, the CDR3 is TGTGCCAGCAGTCCGGCCCGGACAGGGTTCTATGGCTACACCTTC. Its translation is CASSPARTGFYGYTF.